These T cell receptor beta chains were read from a single sample in a study of CD8 T cells in Susac syndrome. Each CDR3 protein gets one entry after TCRdb re-called the immunoSEQ multiplex PCR reads with MiXCR. The sample shows approximately 270,000 distinct CDR3 sequences, just under 95% of them seen only once. Sequencing was performed on CD4+ T cells from PBMCs. The receptor source for this set is a human donor with multiple sclerosis. Each CDR3 is given with its conserved first and last residue. Each record gives: V gene, D gene, J gene, clone size, CDR3 protein, CDR3 DNA. The D gene is left open where the match is weak. Size is stated for part of the rows, as once, few or many counts, or as a class when the clone is expanded.

V: TRBV15
D: -
J: TRBJ2-7
size: -
CDR3: CATSRNSGFSHEQYF
DNA: TGTGCCACCAGCAGAAACTCAGGGTTCTCCCACGAGCAGTACTTC

V: TRBV7-6
D: TRBD2
J: TRBJ2-3
size: -
CDR3: CASSRTSVGTQYF
DNA: TGTGCCAGCAGCAGGACTAGCGTTGGTACGCAGTATTTT

V: TRBV6-1
D: -
J: TRBJ2-5
size: -
CDR3: CASSIIGTSQETQYF
DNA: TGTGCCAGCAGTATTATCGGGACGAGCCAAGAGACCCAGTACTTC

V: TRBV3-1
D: -
J: TRBJ2-5
size: -
CDR3: CASSQSPGTAPQYF
DNA: TGTGCCAGCAGCCAATCCCCGGGGACTGCCCCCCAGTACTTC

V: TRBV28
D: -
J: TRBJ2-1
size: -
CDR3: CASSLYPGGSPYNEQFF
DNA: TGTGCCAGCAGTTTATATCCAGGGGGGAGCCCCTACAATGAGCAGTTCTTC

V: TRBV5-6
D: -
J: TRBJ1-1
size: -
CDR3: CASSLIGQTTEAFF
DNA: TGTGCCAGCAGCTTGATCGGGCAGACCACTGAAGCTTTCTTT

V: TRBV10-3
D: TRBD1
J: TRBJ2-3
size: -
CDR3: CAISESGQGRSTDTQYF
DNA: TGTGCCATCAGTGAGTCGGGACAGGGGCGAAGCACAGATACGCAGTATTTT

V: TRBV3-1
D: -
J: TRBJ1-5
size: -
CDR3: CASSPTDRPYQPQHF
DNA: TGTGCCAGCAGCCCTACCGACAGGCCTTATCAGCCCCAGCATTTT

V: TRBV6-5
D: -
J: TRBJ1-1
size: -
CDR3: CASSYSTPRGEAFF
DNA: TGTGCCAGCAGTTACTCGACTCCCAGGGGTGAAGCTTTCTTT

V: TRBV12-3/TRBV12-4
D: -
J: TRBJ2-1
size: once
CDR3: CASSLVSSGNEQFF
DNA: TGTGCCAGCAGTTTGGTCTCCTCCGGCAATGAGCAGTTCTTC

V: TRBV20-1
D: -
J: TRBJ2-5
size: -
CDR3: CSALQAPQETQYF
DNA: TGCAGTGCTTTACAGGCCCCACAAGAGACCCAGTACTTC

V: TRBV3-1
D: TRBD1
J: TRBJ2-5
size: -
CDR3: CASSPTGRQETQYF
DNA: TGTGCCAGCAGCCCGACAGGGAGACAAGAGACCCAGTACTTC

V: TRBV12-3/TRBV12-4
D: -
J: TRBJ2-4
size: -
CDR3: CASSLGSDKNIQYF
DNA: TGTGCCAGCAGTTTGGGGTCAGACAAAAACATTCAGTACTTC

V: TRBV20-1
D: -
J: TRBJ2-4
size: -
CDR3: CSARDLAAAVKNIQYF
DNA: TGCAGTGCTAGAGACCTTGCGGCCGCCGTAAAAAACATTCAGTACTTC

V: TRBV5-1
D: TRBD1
J: TRBJ1-5
size: -
CDR3: CASSFTGEGNQPQHF
DNA: TGCGCCAGCAGCTTTACAGGGGAGGGCAATCAGCCCCAGCATTTT

V: TRBV6-5
D: -
J: TRBJ1-5
size: -
CDR3: CASSYSISYNDNQPQHF
DNA: TGTGCCAGCAGTTACTCGATATCATACAACGATAATCAGCCCCAGCATTTT

V: TRBV24-1
D: -
J: TRBJ2-2
size: once
CDR3: CATSDPQGWGGELFF
DNA: TGTGCCACCAGTGATCCACAGGGATGGGGCGGGGAGCTGTTTTTT

V: TRBV24-1
D: -
J: TRBJ2-3
size: -
CDR3: CATSDFGSTDTQYF
DNA: TGTGCCACCAGTGATTTCGGGAGCACAGATACGCAGTATTTT

V: TRBV28
D: TRBD1
J: TRBJ2-7
size: -
CDR3: CASSIRTGVPYEQYF
DNA: TGTGCCAGCAGTATAAGGACAGGGGTACCCTACGAGCAGTACTTC

V: TRBV20-1
D: TRBD2
J: TRBJ2-4
size: -
CDR3: CSASGGATKNIQYF
DNA: TGCAGTGCTAGCGGGGGGGCAACCAAAAACATTCAGTACTTC

V: TRBV5-4
D: -
J: TRBJ1-1
size: once
CDR3: CASSPLGGGGTEAFF
DNA: TGTGCCAGCAGCCCGCTGGGGGGCGGGGGCACTGAAGCTTTCTTT

V: TRBV6-5
D: -
J: TRBJ2-5
size: few
CDR3: CASSLFRQETQYF
DNA: TGTGCCAGCAGTTTGTTCAGACAAGAGACCCAGTACTTC

V: TRBV19
D: TRBD1
J: TRBJ2-5
size: once
CDR3: CASRPRGTQETQYF
DNA: TGTGCCAGTAGACCCAGGGGGACGCAAGAGACCCAGTACTTC

V: TRBV6-6
D: -
J: TRBJ2-7
size: -
CDR3: CASSRQESYEQYF
DNA: TGTGCCAGCAGTAGACAGGAGTCCTACGAGCAGTACTTC

V: TRBV30
D: TRBD1
J: TRBJ1-2
size: -
CDR3: CAWGQGRPGYTF
DNA: TGTGCCTGGGGACAGGGGCGGCCTGGCTACACCTTC

V: TRBV11-1
D: TRBD2
J: TRBJ2-4
size: once
CDR3: CASSSGLAGDIQYF
DNA: TGTGCCAGCAGCTCAGGACTAGCGGGAGACATTCAGTACTTC

V: TRBV4-1
D: -
J: TRBJ1-1
size: -
CDR3: CASSQDQAGNTEAFF
DNA: TGCGCCAGCAGCCAAGATCAAGCGGGGAACACTGAAGCTTTCTTT

V: TRBV3-1
D: -
J: TRBJ1-2
size: -
CDR3: CASSQEGRDYGYTF
DNA: TGTGCCAGCAGCCAAGAGGGGAGGGACTATGGCTACACCTTC

V: TRBV9
D: -
J: TRBJ2-3
size: -
CDR3: CASSVVGTVRTDTQYF
DNA: TGTGCCAGCAGCGTAGTAGGGACGGTGCGCACAGATACGCAGTATTTT

V: TRBV2
D: -
J: TRBJ2-5
size: -
CDR3: CASSAQGRVETQYF
DNA: TGTGCCAGCAGTGCACAGGGACGGGTAGAGACCCAGTACTTC

V: TRBV6-2/TRBV6-3
D: -
J: TRBJ2-3
size: -
CDR3: CASSYGLVGTDTQYF
DNA: TGTGCCAGCAGTTACGGTCTCGTCGGGACAGATACGCAGTATTTT

V: TRBV5-6
D: TRBD2
J: TRBJ2-1
size: -
CDR3: CASSFLRGGNEQFF
DNA: TGTGCCAGCAGCTTCTTGCGCGGGGGCAATGAGCAGTTCTTC

V: TRBV5-4
D: TRBD2
J: TRBJ2-1
size: -
CDR3: CASSLLAGAGEQFF
DNA: TGTGCCAGCAGCTTACTAGCGGGAGCTGGTGAGCAGTTCTTC

V: TRBV27
D: -
J: TRBJ2-3
size: -
CDR3: CASSLNYNTDTQYF
DNA: TGTGCCAGCAGCCTAAATTACAACACAGATACGCAGTATTTT

V: TRBV10-3
D: -
J: TRBJ2-2
size: -
CDR3: CAIRLSAGNTGELFF
DNA: TGTGCCATCAGGCTTTCCGCAGGGAACACCGGGGAGCTGTTTTTT

V: TRBV2
D: -
J: TRBJ1-6
size: -
CDR3: CARNRDPNNSPLHF
DNA: TGTGCCAGAAACAGGGACCCCAATAATTCACCCCTCCACTTT

V: TRBV7-7
D: TRBD1
J: TRBJ2-3
size: -
CDR3: CASSQGDSPKADTQYF
DNA: TGTGCCAGCAGCCAAGGGGACAGCCCTAAGGCGGATACGCAGTATTTT

V: TRBV12-3/TRBV12-4
D: -
J: TRBJ1-1
size: -
CDR3: CASREVPGNTEAFF
DNA: TGTGCCAGCAGGGAGGTCCCAGGGAACACTGAAGCTTTCTTT

V: TRBV30
D: -
J: TRBJ2-5
size: -
CDR3: CAWSDRQETQYF
DNA: TGTGCCTGGAGTGACCGGCAAGAGACCCAGTACTTC

V: TRBV3-1
D: -
J: TRBJ1-4
size: -
CDR3: CASSQDGRDNEKLFF
DNA: TGTGCCAGCAGCCAAGACGGGAGGGATAATGAAAAACTGTTTTTT

V: TRBV7-2
D: TRBD2
J: TRBJ2-3
size: -
CDR3: CASSLGLAGARDTQYF
DNA: TGTGCCAGCAGCTTAGGCCTAGCGGGAGCTCGAGATACGCAGTATTTT

V: TRBV29-1
D: -
J: TRBJ1-1
size: -
CDR3: CSVVPRLGNTEAFF
DNA: TGCAGCGTTGTCCCCCGATTAGGGAACACTGAAGCTTTCTTT

V: TRBV4-1
D: -
J: TRBJ2-2
size: -
CDR3: CASSQEVPRNTGELFF
DNA: TGCGCCAGCAGCCAAGAAGTCCCTAGAAACACCGGGGAGCTGTTTTTT

V: TRBV12-3/TRBV12-4
D: TRBD1
J: TRBJ1-3
size: -
CDR3: CASSANRGGNTIYF
DNA: TGTGCCAGCAGTGCGAACAGGGGCGGAAACACCATATATTTT

V: TRBV9
D: -
J: TRBJ1-1
size: -
CDR3: CASSVGGMNTEAFF
DNA: TGTGCCAGCAGCGTAGGGGGTATGAACACTGAAGCTTTCTTT

V: TRBV18
D: -
J: TRBJ1-1
size: -
CDR3: CASSGDRNTEAFF
DNA: TGTGCCAGCTCAGGCGACAGAAACACTGAAGCTTTCTTT

V: TRBV30
D: TRBD2
J: TRBJ2-1
size: -
CDR3: CAWIRTSGYNEQFF
DNA: TGTGCCTGGATCCGAACTAGCGGTTACAATGAGCAGTTCTTC

V: TRBV20-1
D: -
J: TRBJ1-5
size: -
CDR3: CSARKEGGYSNQPQHF
DNA: TGCAGTGCTAGAAAGGAGGGTGGGTATAGCAATCAGCCCCAGCATTTT

V: TRBV29-1
D: TRBD2
J: TRBJ2-5
size: -
CDR3: CSCPGTSGRFETQYF
DNA: TGCAGCTGCCCCGGGACTAGCGGGAGATTTGAGACCCAGTACTTC

V: TRBV19
D: -
J: TRBJ2-7
size: -
CDR3: CASSIATSYEQYF
DNA: TGTGCCAGTAGTATAGCAACTTCCTACGAGCAGTACTTC

V: TRBV10-3
D: TRBD1
J: TRBJ2-7
size: -
CDR3: CAIRRTGSSYEQYF
DNA: TGTGCCATCAGGAGGACAGGGTCCTCCTACGAGCAGTACTTC

V: TRBV6-1
D: TRBD2
J: TRBJ2-1
size: -
CDR3: CASRPPWTSGGPLSYNEQFF
DNA: TGTGCCAGCAGACCCCCGTGGACTAGCGGGGGGCCCCTATCATACAATGAGCAGTTCTTC